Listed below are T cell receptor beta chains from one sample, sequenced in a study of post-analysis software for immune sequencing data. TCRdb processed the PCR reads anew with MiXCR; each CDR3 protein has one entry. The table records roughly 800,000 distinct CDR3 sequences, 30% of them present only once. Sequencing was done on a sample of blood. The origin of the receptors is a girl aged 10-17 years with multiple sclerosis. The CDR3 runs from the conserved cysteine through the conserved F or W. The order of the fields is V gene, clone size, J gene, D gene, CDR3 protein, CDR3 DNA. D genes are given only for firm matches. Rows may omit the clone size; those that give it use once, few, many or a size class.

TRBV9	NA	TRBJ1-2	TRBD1	CASSVEGTGYGYTF	TGTGCCAGCAGCGTAGAAGGGACAGGCTATGGCTACACCTTC
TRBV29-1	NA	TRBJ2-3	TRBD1	CSADPGTGITDTQYF	TGCAGCGCCGACCCCGGGACAGGGATCACAGATACGCAGTATTTT
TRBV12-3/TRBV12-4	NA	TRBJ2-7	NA	CASSPPGSLSYEQYF	TGTGCCAGCAGCCCTCCCGGCAGTCTCTCCTACGAGCAGTACTTC
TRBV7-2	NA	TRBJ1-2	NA	CASSLAGWRSDYGYTF	TGTGCCAGCAGCTTAGCCGGGTGGAGGAGCGACTATGGCTACACCTTC
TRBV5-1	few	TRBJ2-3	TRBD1	CASNYAGTVSGTDTQYF	TGCGCCAGCAACTACGCCGGGACAGTTTCAGGGACAGATACGCAGTATTTT
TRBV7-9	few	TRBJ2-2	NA	CASSVTLNTGELFF	TGTGCCAGCAGCGTCACACTGAACACCGGGGAGCTGTTTTTT
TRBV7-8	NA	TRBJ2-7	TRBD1	CASSAKDRGPHEQYF	TGTGCCAGCAGCGCTAAAGACAGGGGGCCCCACGAGCAGTACTTC
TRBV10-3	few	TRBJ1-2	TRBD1	CAISGRDRLLSTF	TGTGCCATCAGTGGCCGGGACAGGCTTCTGAGCACCTTC
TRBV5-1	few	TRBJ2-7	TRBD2	CASSFRAGAYEQYF	TGCGCCAGCAGCTTTAGGGCGGGGGCCTACGAGCAGTACTTC
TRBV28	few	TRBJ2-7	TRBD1	CASWDRDYEQYF	TGTGCCAGCTGGGACAGGGACTACGAGCAGTACTTC
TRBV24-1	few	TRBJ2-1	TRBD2	CATSEGGLAGYNEQFF	TGTGCCACCAGTGAAGGGGGACTAGCGGGTTACAATGAGCAGTTCTTC
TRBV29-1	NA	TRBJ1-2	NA	CSVNRQSYGYTF	TGCAGCGTGAACAGACAGAGCTATGGCTACACCTTC
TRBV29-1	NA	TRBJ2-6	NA	CSVAGGTGANVLTF	TGCAGCGTGGCAGGGGGGACTGGGGCCAACGTCCTGACTTTC
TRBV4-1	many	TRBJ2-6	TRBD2	CASSPPAGAGANVLTF	TGCGCCAGCAGCCCCCCGGCGGGAGCTGGGGCCAACGTCCTGACTTTC
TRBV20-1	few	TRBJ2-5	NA	CSATDNQETQYF	TGCAGTGCCACGGACAACCAAGAGACCCAGTACTTC
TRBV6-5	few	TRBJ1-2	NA	CASSYSGVNYGYTF	TGTGCCAGCAGTTACTCGGGAGTTAACTATGGCTACACCTTC
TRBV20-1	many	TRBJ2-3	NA	CSARVRGTDTQYF	TGCAGTGCTAGAGTGAGGGGGACAGATACGCAGTATTTT
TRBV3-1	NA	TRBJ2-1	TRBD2	CASSQLGLAGATSYNEQFF	TGTGCCAGCAGCCAACTGGGACTAGCGGGGGCCACGTCGTACAATGAGCAGTTCTTC
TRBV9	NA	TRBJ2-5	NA	CASSVPSQEAQYF	TGTGCCAGCAGCGTACCTAGCCAAGAGGCCCAGTACTTC
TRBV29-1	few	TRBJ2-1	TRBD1	CSVHTGVLSYNEQFF	TGCAGCGTTCATACAGGGGTCCTTTCCTACAATGAGCAGTTCTTC
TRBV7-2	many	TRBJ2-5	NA	CASRYQETQYF	TGTGCCAGCAGGTACCAAGAGACCCAGTACTTC
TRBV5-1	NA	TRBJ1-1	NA	CASSVLGGSTEAFF	TGCGCCAGCAGCGTGCTCGGGGGGAGCACTGAAGCTTTCTTT
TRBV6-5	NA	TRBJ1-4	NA	CASRGIGGIVEKLFF	TGTGCCAGCAGGGGTATTGGGGGTATCGTTGAAAAACTGTTTTTT
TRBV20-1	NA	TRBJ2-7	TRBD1	CSRGDRGYEQYF	TGCAGCCGAGGGGACAGGGGGTACGAGCAGTACTTC
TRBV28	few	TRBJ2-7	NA	CASSFPFGRGTPYEQYF	TGTGCCAGCAGTTTCCCCTTTGGTCGGGGAACTCCCTACGAGCAGTACTTC
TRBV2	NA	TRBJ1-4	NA	CASGTNEKLFF	TGTGCCAGCGGAACTAATGAAAAACTGTTTTTT
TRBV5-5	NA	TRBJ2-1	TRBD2	CASSYSPGTSVYNEQFF	TGTGCCAGCAGCTATTCCCCCGGGACTAGCGTCTACAATGAGCAGTTCTTC
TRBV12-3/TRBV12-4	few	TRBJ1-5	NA	CASSRTGGPSNQPQHF	TGTGCCAGCTCTCGTACCGGGGGACCGAGCAATCAGCCCCAGCATTTT
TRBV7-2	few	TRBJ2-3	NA	CASSLVSGDTQYF	TGTGCCAGCAGCTTAGTTTCAGGAGATACGCAGTATTTT
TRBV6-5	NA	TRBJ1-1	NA	CASSYSLVPGRSEAFF	TGTGCCAGCAGTTACTCGCTTGTACCCGGACGTTCTGAAGCTTTCTTT
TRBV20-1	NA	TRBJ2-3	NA	CSARVPGRGADTQYF	TGCAGTGCTAGAGTTCCTGGTCGTGGTGCAGATACGCAGTATTTT
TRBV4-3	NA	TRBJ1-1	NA	CASSQGPGRGGTEAFF	TGCGCCAGCAGCCAAGGGCCTGGGAGAGGGGGCACTGAAGCTTTCTTT
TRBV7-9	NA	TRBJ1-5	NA	CASSVGNSGSGPQHF	TGTGCCAGCAGCGTAGGGAATTCGGGTTCGGGGCCCCAGCATTTT
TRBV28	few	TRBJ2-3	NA	CASFPLQQAPADTQYF	TGTGCCAGCTTTCCCCTCCAACAGGCTCCCGCAGATACGCAGTATTTT
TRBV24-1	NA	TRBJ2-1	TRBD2	CATSDSRLAGIDNEQFF	TGTGCCACCAGTGACTCCCGACTAGCGGGGATAGACAATGAGCAGTTCTTC
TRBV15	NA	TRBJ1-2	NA	CATSRDSGTGLVFYGYTF	TGTGCCACCAGCAGAGATTCCGGGACCGGATTGGTCTTCTATGGCTACACCTTC
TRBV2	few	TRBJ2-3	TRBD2	CAGRSSSGRDTQYF	TGTGCCGGCCGTTCGTCTAGCGGGAGAGATACGCAGTATTTT
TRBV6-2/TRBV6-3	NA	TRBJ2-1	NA	CASSYSIGSRRGNEQFF	TGTGCCAGCAGTTACTCGATCGGGAGCCGTCGGGGGAATGAGCAGTTCTTC
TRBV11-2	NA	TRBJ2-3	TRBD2	CASSRRTLAGSTDTQYF	TGTGCCAGCAGCCGACGTACACTAGCGGGCTCCACAGATACGCAGTATTTT
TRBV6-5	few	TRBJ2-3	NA	CASTLTNGGTQYF	TGTGCCAGCACCCTCACAAACGGGGGCACGCAGTATTTT
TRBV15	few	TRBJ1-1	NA	CATSRVVGVMNTEAFF	TGTGCCACCAGCAGAGTGGTTGGGGTCATGAACACTGAAGCTTTCTTT
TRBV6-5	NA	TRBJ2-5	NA	CASSYSEGETQYF	TGTGCCAGCAGTTACTCGGAGGGAGAGACCCAGTACTTC
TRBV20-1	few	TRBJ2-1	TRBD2	CSAHSGRPEEGLAGGPFPYNEQFF	TGCAGTGCTCATAGTGGACGACCCGAAGAGGGACTAGCGGGAGGGCCTTTCCCCTACAATGAGCAGTTCTTC
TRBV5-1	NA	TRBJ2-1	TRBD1	CASSSVTVKTGGNPLIQWEQFF	TGCGCCAGCAGCTCCGTGACAGTGAAGACAGGGGGCAATCCCTTAATACAATGGGAGCAGTTCTTC
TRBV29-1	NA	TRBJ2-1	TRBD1	CSVKGTVTYDEQFF	TGCAGCGTTAAGGGGACAGTGACGTACGATGAGCAGTTCTTC
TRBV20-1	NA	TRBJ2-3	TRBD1	CSTRGPDTQYF	TGCAGTACTAGGGGGCCGGATACGCAGTATTTT
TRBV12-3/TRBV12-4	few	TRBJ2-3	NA	CASSLTAIDTQYF	TGTGCCAGCAGTTTAACAGCTATAGATACGCAGTATTTT
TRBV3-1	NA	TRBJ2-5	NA	CASSQDRGRGQETQYF	TGTGCCAGCAGCCAAGATCGGGGCAGGGGCCAAGAGACCCAGTACTTC